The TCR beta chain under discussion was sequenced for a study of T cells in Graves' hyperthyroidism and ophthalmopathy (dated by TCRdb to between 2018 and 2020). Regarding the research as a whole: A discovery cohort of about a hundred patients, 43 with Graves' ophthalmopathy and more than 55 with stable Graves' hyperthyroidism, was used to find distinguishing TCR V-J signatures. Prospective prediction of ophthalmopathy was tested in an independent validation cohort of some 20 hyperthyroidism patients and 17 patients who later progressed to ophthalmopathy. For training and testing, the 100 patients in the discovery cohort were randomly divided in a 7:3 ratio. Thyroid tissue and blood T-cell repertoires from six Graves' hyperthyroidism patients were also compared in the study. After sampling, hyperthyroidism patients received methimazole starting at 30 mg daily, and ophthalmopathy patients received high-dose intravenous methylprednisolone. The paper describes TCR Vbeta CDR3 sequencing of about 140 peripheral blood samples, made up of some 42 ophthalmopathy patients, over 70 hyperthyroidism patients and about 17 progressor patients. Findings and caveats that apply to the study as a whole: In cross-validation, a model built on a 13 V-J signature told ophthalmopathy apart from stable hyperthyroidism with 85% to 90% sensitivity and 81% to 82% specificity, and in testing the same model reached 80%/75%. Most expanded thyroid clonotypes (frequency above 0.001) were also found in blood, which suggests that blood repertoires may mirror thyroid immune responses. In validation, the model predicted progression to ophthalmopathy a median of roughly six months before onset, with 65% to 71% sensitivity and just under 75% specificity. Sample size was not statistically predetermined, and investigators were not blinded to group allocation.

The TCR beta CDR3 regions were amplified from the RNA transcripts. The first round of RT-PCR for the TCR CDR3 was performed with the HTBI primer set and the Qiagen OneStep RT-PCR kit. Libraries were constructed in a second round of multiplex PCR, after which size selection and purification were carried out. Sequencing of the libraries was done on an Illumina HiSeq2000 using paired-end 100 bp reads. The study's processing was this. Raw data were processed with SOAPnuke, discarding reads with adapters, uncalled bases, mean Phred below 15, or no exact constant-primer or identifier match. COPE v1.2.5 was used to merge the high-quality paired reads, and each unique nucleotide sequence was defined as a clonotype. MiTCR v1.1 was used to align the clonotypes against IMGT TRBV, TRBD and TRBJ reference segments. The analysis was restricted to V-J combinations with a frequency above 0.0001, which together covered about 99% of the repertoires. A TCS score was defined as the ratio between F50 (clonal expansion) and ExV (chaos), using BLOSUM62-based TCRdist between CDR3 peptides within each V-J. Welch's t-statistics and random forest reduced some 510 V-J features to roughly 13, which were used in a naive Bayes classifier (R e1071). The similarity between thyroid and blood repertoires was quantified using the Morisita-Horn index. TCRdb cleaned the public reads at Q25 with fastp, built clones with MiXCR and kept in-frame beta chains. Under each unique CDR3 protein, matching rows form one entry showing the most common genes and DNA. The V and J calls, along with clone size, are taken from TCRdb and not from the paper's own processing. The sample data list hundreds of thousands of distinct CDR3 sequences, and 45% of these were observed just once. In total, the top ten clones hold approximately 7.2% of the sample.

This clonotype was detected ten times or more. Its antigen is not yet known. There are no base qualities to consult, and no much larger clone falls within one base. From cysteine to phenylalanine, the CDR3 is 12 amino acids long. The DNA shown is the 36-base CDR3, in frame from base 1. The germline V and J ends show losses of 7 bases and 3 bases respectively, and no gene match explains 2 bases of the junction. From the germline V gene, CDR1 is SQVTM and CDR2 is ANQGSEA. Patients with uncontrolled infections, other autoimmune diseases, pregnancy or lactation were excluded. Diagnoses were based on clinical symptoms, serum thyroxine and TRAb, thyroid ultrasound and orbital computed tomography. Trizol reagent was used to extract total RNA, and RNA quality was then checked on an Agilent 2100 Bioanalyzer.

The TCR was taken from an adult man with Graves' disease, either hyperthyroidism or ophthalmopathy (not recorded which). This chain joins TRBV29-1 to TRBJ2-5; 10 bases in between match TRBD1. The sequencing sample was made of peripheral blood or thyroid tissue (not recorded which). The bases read TGCAGCGGCGGGACAGGGGAAGAGACCCAGTACTTC. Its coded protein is CSGGTGEETQYF.